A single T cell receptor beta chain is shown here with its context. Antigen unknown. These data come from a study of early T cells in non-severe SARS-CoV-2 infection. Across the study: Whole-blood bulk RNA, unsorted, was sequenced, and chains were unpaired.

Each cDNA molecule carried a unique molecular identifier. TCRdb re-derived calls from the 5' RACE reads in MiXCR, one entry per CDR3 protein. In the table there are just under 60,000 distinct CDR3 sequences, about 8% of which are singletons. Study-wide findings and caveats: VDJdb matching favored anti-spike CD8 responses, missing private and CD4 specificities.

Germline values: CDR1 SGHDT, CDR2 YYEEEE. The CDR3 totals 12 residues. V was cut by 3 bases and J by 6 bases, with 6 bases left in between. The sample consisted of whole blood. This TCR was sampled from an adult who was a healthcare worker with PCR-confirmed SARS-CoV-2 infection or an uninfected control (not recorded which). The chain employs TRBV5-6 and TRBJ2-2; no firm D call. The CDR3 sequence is CASSWAPGELFF. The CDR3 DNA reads TGTGCCAGCAGCTGGGCCCCCGGGGAGCTGTTTTTT.